This TCR beta chain emerged from a study of cytomegalovirus exposure and HLA in healthy donors. General observations from the study: Within a later analysis, the majority of CMV-associated TCR beta chains appeared HLA-restricted.

About this clone: The antigen is undetermined.

Losses at the gene ends were 4 bases for V and 11 bases for J; bases not matched to a gene: 3. Germline loops: CDR1 SNHLY, CDR2 FYNNEI. The CDR3 is 11 amino acids. Amplification used 60 Vbeta primers and 13 Jbeta primers. Only in-frame clones appear in the TCRdb table, and some are missing; sequencing was by immunoSEQ multiplex PCR. The sample has roughly 130,000 clones, about 84% seen once; the top ten hold over 1%. Material for sequencing was PBMCs. The origin of this receptor is a boy aged 5 to 17 in good health and CMV-seronegative. This chain connects TRBV2 to TRBJ1-1, with 8 positions matching TRBD1. As DNA, the CDR3 is TGTGCCAGCAGTGTACAGGGGGGCGCTTTCTTT. This gives the protein CASSVQGGAFF.